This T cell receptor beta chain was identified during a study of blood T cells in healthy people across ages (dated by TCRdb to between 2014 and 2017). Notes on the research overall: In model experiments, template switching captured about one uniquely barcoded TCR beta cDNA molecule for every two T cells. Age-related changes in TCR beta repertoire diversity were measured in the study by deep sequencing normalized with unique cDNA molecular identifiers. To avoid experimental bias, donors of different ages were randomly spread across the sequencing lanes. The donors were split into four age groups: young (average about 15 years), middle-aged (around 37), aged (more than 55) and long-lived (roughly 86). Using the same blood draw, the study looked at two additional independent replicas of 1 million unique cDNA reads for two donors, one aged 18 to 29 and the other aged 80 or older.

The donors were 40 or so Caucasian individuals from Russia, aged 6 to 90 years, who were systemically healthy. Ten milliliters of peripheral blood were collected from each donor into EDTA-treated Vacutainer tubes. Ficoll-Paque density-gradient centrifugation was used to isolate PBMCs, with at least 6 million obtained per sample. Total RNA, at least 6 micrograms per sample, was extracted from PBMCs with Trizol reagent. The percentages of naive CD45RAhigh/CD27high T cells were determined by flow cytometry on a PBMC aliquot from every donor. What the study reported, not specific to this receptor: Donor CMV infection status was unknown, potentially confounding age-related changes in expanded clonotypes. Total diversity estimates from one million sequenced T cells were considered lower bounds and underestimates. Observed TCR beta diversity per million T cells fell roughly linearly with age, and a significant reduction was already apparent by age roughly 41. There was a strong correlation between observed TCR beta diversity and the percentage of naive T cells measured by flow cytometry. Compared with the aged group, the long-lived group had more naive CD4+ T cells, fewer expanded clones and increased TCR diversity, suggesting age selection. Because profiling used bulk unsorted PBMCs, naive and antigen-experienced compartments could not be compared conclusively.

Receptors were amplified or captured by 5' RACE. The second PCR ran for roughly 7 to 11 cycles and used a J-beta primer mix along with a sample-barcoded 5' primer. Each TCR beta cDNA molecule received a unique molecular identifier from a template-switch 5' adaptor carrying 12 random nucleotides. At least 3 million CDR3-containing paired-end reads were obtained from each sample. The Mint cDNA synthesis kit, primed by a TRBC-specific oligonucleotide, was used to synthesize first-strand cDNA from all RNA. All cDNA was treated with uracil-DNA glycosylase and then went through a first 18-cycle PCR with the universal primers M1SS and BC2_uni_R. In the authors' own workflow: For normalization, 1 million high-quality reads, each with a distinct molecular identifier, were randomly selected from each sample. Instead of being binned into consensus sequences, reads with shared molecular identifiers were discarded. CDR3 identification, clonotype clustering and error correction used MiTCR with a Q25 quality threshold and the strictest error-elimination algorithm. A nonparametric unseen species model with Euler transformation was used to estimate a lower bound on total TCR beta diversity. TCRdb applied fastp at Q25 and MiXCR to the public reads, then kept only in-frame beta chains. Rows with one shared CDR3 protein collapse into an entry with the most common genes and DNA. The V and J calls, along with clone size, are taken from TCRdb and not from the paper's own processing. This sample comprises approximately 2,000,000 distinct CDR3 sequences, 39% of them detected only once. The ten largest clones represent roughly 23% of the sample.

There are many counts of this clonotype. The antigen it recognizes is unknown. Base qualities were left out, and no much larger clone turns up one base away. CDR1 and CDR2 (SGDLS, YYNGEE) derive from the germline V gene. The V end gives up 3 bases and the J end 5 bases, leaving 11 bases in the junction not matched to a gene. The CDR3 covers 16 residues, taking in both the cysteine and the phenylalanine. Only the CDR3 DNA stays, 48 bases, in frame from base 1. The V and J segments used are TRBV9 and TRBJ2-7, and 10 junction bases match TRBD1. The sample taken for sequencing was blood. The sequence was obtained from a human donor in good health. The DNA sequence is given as TGTGCCAGCAGCGGAAATTGGGACAGGGGTTCCCACGAGCAGTACTTC. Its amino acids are CASSGNWDRGSHEQYF.